What follows are 5 T cell receptor beta chains derived from one specimen sequenced in a study of blood T cell repertoires in COVID-19. Here immunoSEQ multiplex PCR was the method, and the copy in TCRdb shows in-frame clones only, minus some. The sample yields 200,000 or so clones, 87% seen once. The sample was PBMCs or T cells enriched from blood (not recorded which). The source is a man in his thirties or forties who had recovered from COVID-19.

The genes are TRBV19 and TRBJ2-7, with 7 positions matching TRBD1. Germline V CDR1 and CDR2: LNHDA, SQIVND (reference sequence). V lost 5 bases and J lost 3; bases outside the gene matches: 13. This CDR3 has 16 amino acids. CDR3 coding DNA: TGTGCCAGTAGTGACAGATTCGGGACAGCCTACTACGAGCAGTACTTC. Amino acid sequence: CASSDRFGTAYYEQYF.

This clone was seen more than once but under ten times. The V gene is TRBV19, the J gene TRBJ1-1; possibly TRBD1 for D (5 bases). V lost 5 bases to trimming and J lost 1 base, with 11 bases between them. This CDR3 has 14 residues. CDR1 and CDR2 from the germline V gene are LNHDA and SQIVND (reference sequence). This CDR3 reads CASSPQTANTEAFF. DNA of the CDR3: TGTGCCAGTAGTCCCCAGACAGCGAACACTGAAGCTTTCTTT.

The rearrangement joins TRBV7-7 to TRBJ2-1; D not resolved. The CDR3 contains 13 residues. Deletions cut 5 bases from V and 5 bases from J, with 10 bases between. Per the germline V gene, CDR1 is SSHAT and CDR2 is FNYEAQ (reference sequence). As DNA, the CDR3 is TGTGCCAGCAGCCCCACTGCGAACAATGAGCAGTTCTTC. Residues: CASSPTANNEQFF.

This clone was detected only once. The rearrangement joins TRBV28 to TRBJ2-2; the match to TRBD1 covers 9 bases. V shed 6 bases and J 4 bases; nucleotides not matched to a gene: 9. The CDR3 consists of 16 residues. CDR1 and CDR2 from the germline V gene are MDHEN and SYDVKM. In nucleotides, the CDR3 is TGTGCCAGCAGGTCCCCGGGACAGGGTTCCACCGGGGAGCTGTTTTTT. It yields the protein CASRSPGQGSTGELFF.

DNA for the CDR3: TGCGCCAGCAGCCCCGGAGGCTTCGCCGGCAATCAGCCCCAGCATTTT. Translation gives CASSPGGFAGNQPQHF. The J gene is TRBJ1-5, the V gene TRBV4-3; D is undetermined. Germline V gene sequence: CDR1 LGHNA, CDR2 YSLEER. The CDR3 spans 16 residues. V lost 4 bases and J lost 2, with 15 bases in between.